The next 13 T cell receptor beta chains were all read from a single sample in a study of shared clonotypes between healthy human individuals. Assay: immunoSEQ multiplex PCR; the TCRdb copy retains only in-frame clones and omits some. The repertoire holds millions of clones, with approximately 92% as singletons. Sequencing used naive CD4+ T cells sorted from blood. Subset here: CD45RA+ positively selected. These receptors were collected from a man younger than 30 in good health.

For this clone: Additional DNA sequences in this sample encode the identical CDR3. The chain combines TRBV18 with TRBJ2-5; weak D call: TRBD2 (6 bases). The CDR3 covers 13 residues. The germline V gene encodes CDR1 KGHSH and CDR2 LQKENI. The V end lost 3 bases, the J end lost 2 bases, and 7 bases lay between the germline ends. The CDR3: CASSPGGQETQYF. The CDR3 DNA reads as TGTGCCAGCTCACCCGGAGGGCAAGAGACCCAGTACTTC.

The gene calls are TRBV30 and TRBJ1-2; D possibly corresponds to TRBD1 (6 bases). CDR3 length: 13 amino acids. The V and J ends lost 2 bases and 7 bases respectively, with 14 bases between them. Germline loops: CDR1 GTSNPN, CDR2 SVGIG (reference sequence). CDR3 sequence (DNA): TGTGCCTGGAGTCCCGGGGGGGCAGGTGGCTACACCTTC. It translates to CAWSPGGAGGYTF. The entire variable domain, with the rest obtained from reference TRBV30 and TRBJ1-2, is as follows: SQTIHQWPATLVQPVGSPLSLECTVEGTSNPNLYWYRQAAGRGLQLLFYSVGIGQISSEVPQNLSASRPQDRQFILSSKKLLLSDSGFYLCAWSPGGAGGYTFGSGTRLTVV.

V gene TRBV5-4 combines with J gene TRBJ2-5, with no clear D. This CDR3 comprises 15 residues. The germline gives CDR1 SGHNT, CDR2 YYREEE (reference sequence). V gave up 4 bases and J gave up 5 bases, with 18 bases separating them. The CDR3 loop reads CASSLSLNGEETQYF. CDR3 bases: TGTGCCAGCAGCCTGTCGCTAAATGGTGAGGAGACCCAGTACTTC.

This clone has just one count. This chain links TRBV6-1 with TRBJ2-7, with 8 bases aligning to TRBD1. The CDR3 has 15 residues. V shed 6 bases, J shed 3 bases, and the junction held 10 bases outside the gene matches. Germline V gives CDR1 MNHNS, CDR2 SASEGT. CDR3 sequence: CASRNLGTGSYEQYF. DNA for the CDR3: TGTGCCAGCAGGAATCTAGGGACAGGAAGCTACGAGCAGTACTTC.

This chain links TRBV14 with TRBJ1-2; 8 positions agree with TRBD1. CDR1 and CDR2 from the germline V gene are SGHDN and FVKESK. Unmatched junction bases numbered 9, after V lost 4 bases and J lost 8 bases. This CDR3 comprises 14 residues. The CDR3 nucleotides are TGTGCCAGCAGCCCCCTACAGGGGGTTGAAGGCTACACCTTC. It translates to CASSPLQGVEGYTF. The variable domain in full, with the rest retrieved from reference TRBV14 and TRBJ1-2, is EAGVTQFPSHSVIEKGQTVTLRCDPISGHDNLYWYRRVMGKEIKFLLHFVKESKQDESGMPNNRFLAERTGGTYSTLKVQPAELEDSGVYFCASSPLQGVEGYTFGSGTRLTVV.

The rearrangement uses TRBV12-2 and TRBJ2-7; TRBD1 is taken as the D call from the table, unchecked against the DNA. TRBV12-2 is an annotated pseudogene. This CDR3 spans 17 amino acids. The CDR3 loop reads CASRLVLDTISSYEQYF. Here the CDR3 DNA reads TGTGCAAGTCGCCTAGTTTTGGACACAATAAGCTCCTACGAGCAGTACTTC.

The rearrangement links TRBV25-1 to TRBJ1-4; no firm D call. The ends were cut back, 0 bases at V and 4 bases at J, with 6 bases in the middle. The V gene's germline CDR1 is MGHDK and CDR2 SYGVNS. The CDR3 sequence is 14 residues long. This CDR3 reads CASSEYSVNEKLFF. The DNA for the CDR3 is TGTGCCAGCAGTGAATATTCGGTTAATGAAAAACTGTTTTTT.

V is TRBV29-1 and J is TRBJ2-1; tentatively, D is TRBD2 (6 bases). This CDR3 is 12 amino acids long. Per the germline V gene, CDR1 is SQVTM and CDR2 is ANQGSEA. Trimming took off 0 bases at V and 12 bases at J, with 12 bases between the two ends. CDR3: CSVEDSSGRQFF. The CDR3 nucleotides are TGCAGCGTTGAAGACAGTTCCGGGAGGCAGTTCTTC.

The chain couples TRBV7-9 to TRBJ1-6; D perhaps matches TRBD1 (6 bases). CDR3 length equals 15 residues. Germline-derived CDR1 and CDR2 are SEHNR and FQNEAQ (reference sequence). V dropped 1 base and J dropped 8 bases, with 12 bases sitting between them. CDR3: CASSLEGRGDSPLHF. The DNA of the CDR3 is TGTGCCAGCAGCTTAGAGGGCAGGGGAGATTCACCCCTCCACTTT.

The rearrangement uses TRBV6-1 and TRBJ2-5, with 7 bases matching TRBD1. Looked up from germline, CDR1 is MNHNS and CDR2 is SASEGT. The CDR3 is 14 residues long. Trimming removed 6 bases from V and 4 bases from J; junction bases left unmatched: 8. The CDR3 DNA follows: TGTGCCAGCAGCCCCGGGACAGTAGGAGAGACCCAGTACTTC. Residues: CASSPGTVGETQYF.

As for this clone: The identical CDR3 is also encoded by other nucleotide sequences in the sample. This chain links TRBV30 with TRBJ2-5, with 11 nucleotides matching TRBD2. The V and J ends lost 0 bases and 5 bases, in that order; junction bases with no gene match: 2. The CDR3 is 14 residues long. Germline V gives CDR1 GTSNPN, CDR2 SVGIG (reference sequence). Written as DNA, the CDR3 is TGTGCCTGGAGTGTTACTAGCGGGGGTGAGACCCAGTACTTC. This sequence encodes CAWSVTSGGETQYF. Complete variable domain (other parts from reference TRBV30 and TRBJ2-5): SQTIHQWPATLVQPVGSPLSLECTVEGTSNPNLYWYRQAAGRGLQLLFYSVGIGQISSEVPQNLSASRPQDRQFILSSKKLLLSDSGFYLCAWSVTSGGETQYFGPGTRLLVL.

This clone has just one count. The chain combines TRBV6-1 with TRBJ2-5; D gene unclear. V was pared by 4 bases and J by 5 bases, with 8 bases between. Looked up from germline, CDR1 is MNHNS and CDR2 is SASEGT. This CDR3 comprises 12 residues. CDR3 region: CASSGRSETQYF. In DNA form, the CDR3 reads TGTGCCAGCAGTGGCCGATCGGAGACCCAGTACTTC.

V gene TRBV18 combines with J gene TRBJ2-5; D is perhaps TRBD2 (6 bases). Germline V gene data show CDR1 as KGHSH and CDR2 as LQKENI. Deletions cut 2 bases from V and 1 base from J, with 8 bases between. The CDR3 runs to 14 residues. The CDR3 nucleotides read TGTGCCAGCTCACCAATAGCGGCCCAAGAGACCCAGTACTTC. Protein sequence: CASSPIAAQETQYF.